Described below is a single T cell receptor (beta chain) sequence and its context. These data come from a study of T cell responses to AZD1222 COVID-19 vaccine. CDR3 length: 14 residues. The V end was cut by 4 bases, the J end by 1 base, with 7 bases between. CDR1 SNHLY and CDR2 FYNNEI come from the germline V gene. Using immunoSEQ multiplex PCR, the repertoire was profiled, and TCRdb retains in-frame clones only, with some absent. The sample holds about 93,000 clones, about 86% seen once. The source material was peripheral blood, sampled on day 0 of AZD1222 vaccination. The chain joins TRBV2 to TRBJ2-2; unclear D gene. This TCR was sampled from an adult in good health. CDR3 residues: CASSVTRNTGELFF. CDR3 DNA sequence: TGTGCCAGCAGTGTAACCAGGAACACCGGGGAGCTGTTTTTT.